One sample yielded the 29 T cell receptor beta chains listed below, sequenced in a study of cytomegalovirus exposure and HLA in healthy donors. The study ran its PCR with 60 Vbeta and 13 Jbeta primers. Here immunoSEQ multiplex PCR was the method, and the copy in TCRdb shows in-frame clones only, minus some. In the table there are more than 110,000 clones, 80% of which are singletons. The sample consisted of PBMCs. The receptors here all came from a man aged 25-45 years in good health and CMV-seronegative.

The chain couples TRBV6-1 to TRBJ1-5; D unclear. CDR1 MNHNS and CDR2 SASEGT come from the germline V gene. The length of the CDR3 is 15 residues. The V gene lost 7 bases and the J gene lost 6 bases, with 19 bases spanning the gap. CDR3 bases: TGTGCCAGCAACACCGCGGGCCTTGGACCTCAGCCCCAGCATTTT. Translation gives CASNTAGLGPQPQHF.

This clone has a handful of counts. This chain links TRBV18 with TRBJ2-7, with 10 bases identical to TRBD2. The length of the CDR3 is 16 residues. The germline gives CDR1 KGHSH, CDR2 LQKENI. V was pared by 2 bases and J by 6 bases, with 10 bases of the junction left unmatched. DNA of the CDR3: TGTGCCAGCTCACCAGAGGCTAGCGGGAGCCTGGGCGAGCAGTACTTC. It codes for CASSPEASGSLGEQYF. The full variable domain, with the rest looked up from reference TRBV18 and TRBJ2-7, is NAGVMQNPRHLVRRRGQEARLRCSPMKGHSHVYWYRQLPEEGLKFMVYLQKENIIDESGMPKERFSAEFPKEGPSILRIQQVVRGDSAAYFCASSPEASGSLGEQYFGPGTRLTVT.

J is TRBJ1-2 and V is TRBV29-1; unclear D gene. Per germline, CDR1 SQVTM and CDR2 ANQGSEA. Trimming took 4 bases from V and 1 from J, leaving 10 bases between them. This CDR3 contains 13 residues. The CDR3 loop is CSVGRIFNYGYTF. The CDR3 DNA sequence: TGCAGCGTTGGGAGAATTTTTAACTATGGCTACACCTTC. The full variable domain, rest sourced from reference TRBV29-1 and TRBJ1-2, is SAVISQKPSRDICQRGTSLTIQCQVDSQVTMMFWYRQQPGQSLTLIATANQGSEATYESGFVIDKFPISRPNLTFSTLTVSNMSPEDSSIYLCSVGRIFNYGYTFGSGTRLTVV.

For this clone: Compared with germline, one end of the junction differs, possibly owing to a read error. The chain combines TRBV28 with TRBJ1-2; 7 nucleotides align to TRBD1. Germline CDR1 MDHEN, CDR2 SYDVKM. This CDR3 region has 16 residues. The CDR3 bases are TGTGCCAGCAGCCCGGCGACAGGGTGGTTTAACTATGGCTACCCCTTC. Amino acid sequence: CASSPATGWFNYGYPF.

The chain has TRBV9 and TRBJ2-6; TRBD1 matches 7 bases. CDR1 SGDLS and CDR2 YYNGEE come from the germline V gene. This CDR3 has 17 amino acids. Germline trimming cut 3 bases from V and 0 bases from J; bases unmatched to any gene: 6. CDR3 sequence reads: CASSDRDSYSGANVLTF. CDR3 nucleotide sequence: TGTGCCAGCAGCGACCGGGACAGTTACTCTGGGGCCAACGTCCTGACTTTC.

The chain combines TRBV28 with TRBJ2-7; D is uncertain. This CDR3 comprises 16 residues. Germline CDR1 and CDR2: MDHEN and SYDVKM. Trimming left V 7 bases short and J 0 bases short, with 19 bases between. The CDR3 DNA reads as TGTGCCAGCACTCCCTTTGCGGCTACGCACTCCTACGAGCAGTACTTC. Translation gives CASTPFAATHSYEQYF.

The V gene is TRBV28, the J gene TRBJ1-5; 7 bases map to TRBD1. From germline, CDR1 is MDHEN and CDR2 SYDVKM. V was clipped by 7 bases and J by 6 bases; unmatched bases: 9. CDR3 size: 14 residues. CDR3: CASITQGISQPQHF. CDR3 nucleotides: TGTGCCAGCATTACACAGGGGATATCTCAGCCCCAGCATTTT. Drawing the rest from reference TRBV28 and TRBJ1-5, the complete variable domain is DVKVTQSSRYLVKRTGEKVFLECVQDMDHENMFWYRQDPGLGLRLIYFSYDVKMKEKGDIPEGYSVSREKKERFSLILESASTNQTSMYLCASITQGISQPQHFGDGTRLSIL.

The chain is built from TRBV7-9 and TRBJ2-7; 8 bases match TRBD2. The CDR3 spans 14 residues. CDR1 is SEHNR and CDR2 is FQNEAQ in the germline V gene (reference sequence). J gave up 4 bases and V 5 bases, and 7 bases lay outside the gene matches. The CDR3 nucleotides read TGTGCCAGCAGCCTGACGGGACTAGGGTACGAGCAGTACTTC. Protein: CASSLTGLGYEQYF.

This clone was picked up one time. The chain combines TRBV5-6 with TRBJ2-7, with 8 bases matching TRBD2. V lost 0 bases, J lost 5 bases, and 4 bases stayed unmatched. CDR1 is SGHDT, CDR2 YYEEEE, per germline. This CDR3 has 14 residues. The CDR3 sequence is CASSLGAGGDEQYF. The CDR3 DNA reads TGTGCCAGCAGCTTGGGGGCGGGAGGCGACGAGCAGTACTTC.

V and J are TRBV6-1 and TRBJ1-2, with 8 bases lining up with TRBD1. The germline V gene has CDR1 MNHNS and CDR2 SASEGT. The CDR3 has 15 amino acids. With 6 bases clipped from V and 1 base from J, the junction kept 7 bases outside the gene matches. CDR3 residues: CASSDRTGINYGYTF. The CDR3 coding sequence is TGTGCCAGCAGCGACCGGACAGGGATTAACTATGGCTACACCTTC.

The V and J genes are TRBV5-1 and TRBJ2-1; 12 positions match TRBD2. Germline V lookup: CDR1 SGHRS, CDR2 YFSETQ. Trimming at V came to 5 bases and at J to 7 bases, leaving 13 bases not matched to a gene. The CDR3 totals 17 residues. CDR3 sequence reads: CASRPGLAGGPGNEQFF. The DNA of the CDR3 is TGCGCCAGCAGGCCCGGCCTAGCGGGAGGGCCAGGGAATGAGCAGTTCTTC. The variable domain in full, with the rest retrieved from reference TRBV5-1 and TRBJ2-1, is KAGVTQTPRYLIKTRGQQVTLSCSPISGHRSVSWYQQTPGQGLQFLFEYFSETQRNKGNFPGRFSGRQFSNSRSEMNVSTLELGDSALYLCASRPGLAGGPGNEQFFGPGTRLTVL.

V gene TRBV7-9 combines with J gene TRBJ2-7, with TRBD1 matching over 9 bases. The V gene end was trimmed by 3 bases and the J gene end by 6 bases; junction bases not matched to a gene: 9. This CDR3 has 15 residues. Per germline, CDR1 SEHNR and CDR2 FQNEAQ (reference sequence). CDR3 amino acids: CASSFSGTGNSEQYF. Written as DNA, the CDR3 is TGTGCCAGCAGCTTTAGTGGGACAGGGAATAGCGAGCAGTACTTC.

V and J are TRBV2 and TRBJ1-2; D gene ambiguous. V was clipped by 4 bases and J by 8 bases, with 11 bases between them. Germline V gene lookup returns CDR1 SNHLY and CDR2 FYNNEI. This CDR3 has 12 amino acids. The CDR3 loop is CASSVGRGGYTF. The CDR3 nucleotides read TGTGCCAGCAGTGTGGGCCGTGGCGGCTACACCTTC.

This clone was seen only once. The chain uses TRBV7-8 and TRBJ1-1, with D perhaps matching TRBD1 (5 bases). V lost 7 bases to trimming and J lost 11 bases, with 20 bases between them. The CDR3 has 13 residues. Germline V CDR1 and CDR2: SGHVS, FQNEAQ. The CDR3 spells CASMPGGMRGAFF. The CDR3 nucleotides read TGTGCCAGCATGCCTGGGGGGATGAGAGGGGCTTTCTTT. Using reference TRBV7-8 and TRBJ1-1 for the parts outside the CDR3, the full variable domain is GAGVSQSPRYKVAKRGQDVALRCDPISGHVSLFWYQQALGQGPEFLTYFQNEAQLDKSGLPSDRFFAERPEGSVSTLKIQRTQQEDSAVYLCASMPGGMRGAFFGQGTRLTVV.

The rearrangement uses TRBV30 and TRBJ1-4; TRBD1 might be the D (6 bases). The CDR3 is 15 amino acids. Trimming removed 4 bases from V and 0 bases from J, with 12 bases in between. Germline V CDR1 and CDR2: GTSNPN, SVGIG (reference sequence). CDR3 bases: TGTGCCTGGATCCCGAAGGGGGCAACTAATGAAAAACTGTTTTTT. Its translation: CAWIPKGATNEKLFF.

The V and J genes are TRBV5-4 and TRBJ2-2; weak D call: TRBD1 (6 bases). The V end lost 3 bases, the J end lost 0 bases, and 12 bases lay between the germline ends. The CDR3 runs to 16 residues. Germline V gene data show CDR1 as SGHNT and CDR2 as YYREEE (reference sequence). The CDR3 sequence is CASSSPEGANTGELFF. The CDR3 DNA follows: TGTGCCAGCAGCTCCCCTGAGGGGGCGAACACCGGGGAGCTGTTTTTT.

This clone was picked up a small number of times. The CDR3, as DNA: TGTGCCAGCAGCTCCGGGACAGGCGATACTTTCAAGACTGAAGCTTTCTTT. It codes for CASSSGTGDTFKTEAFF. The rearrangement joins TRBV7-9 to TRBJ1-1; 8 bases align to TRBD1. Germline-derived CDR1 and CDR2 are SEHNR and FQNEAQ (reference sequence). V lost 4 bases to trimming and J lost 5 bases; unmatched junction nucleotides: 15. CDR3 length equals 17 residues.

This clone occurred a few times. This chain uses TRBV4-1 with TRBJ1-3; D remains ambiguous. The germline gives CDR1 MGHRA, CDR2 YSYEKL. The length of the CDR3 is 16 residues. Trimming cost V 1 base and J 0 bases, with 10 bases left between them. The CDR3 DNA reads TGCGCCAGCAGCCAAGGCCCACAGTCCTCTGGAAACACCATATATTTT. Its translation is CASSQGPQSSGNTIYF.

V is TRBV28 and J is TRBJ1-1; 8 nucleotides match TRBD1. Looked up from germline, CDR1 is MDHEN and CDR2 is SYDVKM. The CDR3 extends over 15 amino acids. V was pared by 4 bases and J by 0 bases, with 4 bases of the junction left unmatched. Written as DNA, the CDR3 is TGTGCCAGCAGTTCGTCAGGGGGCCTGAACACTGAAGCTTTCTTT. Translation: CASSSSGGLNTEAFF.

V gene TRBV5-1 combines with J gene TRBJ2-7; 9 bases fit TRBD2. Germline V CDR1 and CDR2: SGHRS, YFSETQ. With V trimmed by 2 bases and J by 3 bases, 6 bases remained unmatched. The CDR3 covers 15 residues. The CDR3 loop is CASSFSGSLLYEQYF. CDR3 nucleotide sequence: TGCGCCAGCAGCTTTAGCGGGAGCCTCCTCTACGAGCAGTACTTC.

The chain uses TRBV9 and TRBJ2-7, with 11 bases aligning to TRBD1. The CDR3 length is 14 residues. Germline CDR1 is SGDLS and CDR2 is YYNGEE. Unmatched junction bases numbered 6, after V lost 3 bases and J lost 7 bases. For the CDR3, the DNA is TGTGCCAGCAGCGCCGGGACAGGGGGGACAGAGCAGTACTTC. It translates to CASSAGTGGTEQYF. Variable domain in full (rest from reference TRBV9 and TRBJ2-7): DSGVTQTPKHLITATGQRVTLRCSPRSGDLSVYWYQQSLDQGLQFLIQYYNGEERAKGNILERFSAQQFPDLHSELNLSSLELGDSALYFCASSAGTGGTEQYFGPGTRLTVT.

The table lists this clone with a few counts. The V gene is TRBV5-6, the J gene TRBJ1-4, with TRBD1 matching over 8 bases. V lost 4 bases to trimming and J lost 3 bases; unmatched junction nucleotides: 17. This CDR3 spans 19 amino acids. Germline-derived CDR1 and CDR2 are SGHDT and YYEEEE. For the CDR3, the DNA is TGTGCCAGCAGCAGGTGGGACAGGAGGTCCCCCAGGGCTAATGAAAAACTGTTTTTT. Translation: CASSRWDRRSPRANEKLFF. The complete variable domain, with remaining parts taken from reference TRBV5-6 and TRBJ1-4, reads DAGVTQSPTHLIKTRGQQVTLRCSPKSGHDTVSWYQQALGQGPQFIFQYYEEEERQRGNFPDRFSGHQFPNYSSELNVNALLLGDSALYLCASSRWDRRSPRANEKLFFGSGTQLSVL.

V and J are TRBV10-1 and TRBJ2-2; 10 bases map to TRBD2. Germline CDR1 WNHNN, CDR2 SYGVQD (reference sequence). The CDR3 extends over 14 amino acids. V shed 5 bases, J shed 6 bases, and the junction held 3 bases outside the gene matches. This CDR3 is CASSPSGSAGELFF. In DNA, the CDR3 is TGCGCCAGCAGTCCTAGCGGGAGCGCCGGGGAGCTGTTTTTT.

The CDR3 spells CASSQEGLGDTEAFF. In DNA, the CDR3 is TGCGCCAGCAGCCAAGAGGGACTAGGGGACACTGAAGCTTTCTTT. The chain carries TRBV4-1 and TRBJ1-1; perhaps TRBD1 as D (5 bases). The CDR3 length is 15 residues. Trimming removed 0 bases from V and 3 bases from J, with 11 bases in between. Germline assignment: CDR1 MGHRA and CDR2 YSYEKL.

Here the CDR3 reads CASSQGDRIQPQHF. CDR3 sequence (DNA): TGTGCCAGCAGCCAAGGTGACAGGATTCAGCCCCAGCATTTT. The rearrangement links TRBV7-8 to TRBJ1-5; D is possibly TRBD1 (6 bases). CDR3 length: 14 residues. Germline loops: CDR1 SGHVS, CDR2 FQNEAQ. Trimming took 5 bases from V and 6 from J, leaving 14 bases between them.

The CDR3 loop reads CASRPGTGGSYEQYF. The CDR3 coding sequence is TGTGCCAGCAGGCCCGGGACAGGGGGGTCCTACGAGCAGTACTTC. The chain employs TRBV6-1 and TRBJ2-7; 11 bases are shared with TRBD1. The CDR3 runs to 15 residues. Germline values: CDR1 MNHNS, CDR2 SASEGT. The V gene end was trimmed by 6 bases and the J gene end by 1 base; junction bases not matched to a gene: 5.

The J gene is TRBJ2-3, the V gene TRBV4-1; D is ambiguous. V lost 4 bases and J lost 3, with 5 bases in between. Germline loops: CDR1 MGHRA, CDR2 YSYEKL. The CDR3 contains 12 residues. CDR3 region: CASSPETDTQYF. CDR3 nucleotides: TGCGCCAGCAGCCCCGAGACAGATACGCAGTATTTT.

The chain employs TRBV7-8 and TRBJ2-5; TRBD1 matches at 8 bases. Germline V lookup: CDR1 SGHVS, CDR2 FQNEAQ. This CDR3 contains 14 residues. J lost 5 bases, V lost 3 bases, and 5 bases had no gene match. The CDR3 reads CASSLDRVGETQYF. Written as DNA, the CDR3 is TGTGCCAGCAGCTTGGACAGGGTGGGTGAGACCCAGTACTTC.

This chain joins TRBV28 and TRBJ2-7, with 13 bases aligning to TRBD2. Per germline, CDR1 MDHEN and CDR2 SYDVKM. The length of the CDR3 is 12 residues. V lost 10 bases and J lost 5; bases outside the gene matches: 2. CDR3 DNA sequence: TGTGCCACTACTAGCGGGAGGGACGAGCAGTACTTC. This encodes CATTSGRDEQYF.